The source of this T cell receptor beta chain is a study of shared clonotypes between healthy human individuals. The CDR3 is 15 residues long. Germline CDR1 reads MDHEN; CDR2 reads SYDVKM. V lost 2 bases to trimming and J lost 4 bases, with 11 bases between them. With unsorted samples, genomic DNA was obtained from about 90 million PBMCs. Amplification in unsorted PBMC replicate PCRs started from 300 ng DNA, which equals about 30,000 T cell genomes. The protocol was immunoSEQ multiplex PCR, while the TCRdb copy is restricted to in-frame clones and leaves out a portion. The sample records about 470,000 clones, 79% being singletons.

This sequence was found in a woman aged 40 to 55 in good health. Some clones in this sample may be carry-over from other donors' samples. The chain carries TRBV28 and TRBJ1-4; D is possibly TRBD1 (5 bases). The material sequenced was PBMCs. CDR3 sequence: CASSLSGRGNEKLFF. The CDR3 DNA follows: TGTGCCAGCAGTTTAAGCGGGAGGGGTAATGAAAAACTGTTTTTT.